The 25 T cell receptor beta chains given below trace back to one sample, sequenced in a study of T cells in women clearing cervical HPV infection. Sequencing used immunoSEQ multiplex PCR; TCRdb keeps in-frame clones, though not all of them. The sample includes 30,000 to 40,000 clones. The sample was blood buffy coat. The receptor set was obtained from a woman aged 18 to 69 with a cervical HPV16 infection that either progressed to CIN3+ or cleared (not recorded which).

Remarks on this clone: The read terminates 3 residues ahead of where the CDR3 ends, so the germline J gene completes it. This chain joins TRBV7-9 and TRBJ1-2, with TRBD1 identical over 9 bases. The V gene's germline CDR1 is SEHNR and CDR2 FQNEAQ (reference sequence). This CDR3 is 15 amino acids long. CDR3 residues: CASSLFGQGNNDYTF. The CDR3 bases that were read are TGTGCCAGCAGCTTGTTCGGACAGGGGAATAACGAC.

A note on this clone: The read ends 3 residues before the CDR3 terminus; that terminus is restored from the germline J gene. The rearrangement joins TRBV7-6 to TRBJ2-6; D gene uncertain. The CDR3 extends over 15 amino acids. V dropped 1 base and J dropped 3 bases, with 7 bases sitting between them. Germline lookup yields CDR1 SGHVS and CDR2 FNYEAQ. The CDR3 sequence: CASSLEGFGANVLTF. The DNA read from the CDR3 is TGTGCCAGCAGCTTAGAGGGTTTTGGGGCCAACGTC.

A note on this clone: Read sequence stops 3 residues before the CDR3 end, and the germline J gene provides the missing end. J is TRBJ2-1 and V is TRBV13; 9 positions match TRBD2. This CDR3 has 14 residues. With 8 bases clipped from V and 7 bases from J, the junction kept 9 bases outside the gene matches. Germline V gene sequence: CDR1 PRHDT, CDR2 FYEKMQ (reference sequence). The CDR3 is CASLPRGGRNEQFF. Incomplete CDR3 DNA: TGTGCCAGCCTCCCGCGGGGGGGCAGGAATGAG.

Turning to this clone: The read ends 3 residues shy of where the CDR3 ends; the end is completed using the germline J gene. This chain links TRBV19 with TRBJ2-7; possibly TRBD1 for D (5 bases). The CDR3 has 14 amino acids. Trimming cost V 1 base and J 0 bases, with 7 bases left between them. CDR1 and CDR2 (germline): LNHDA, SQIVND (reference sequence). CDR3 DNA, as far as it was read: TGTGCCAGTAGTATAGTTGACAGCTCCTACGAG. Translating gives CASSIVDSSYE. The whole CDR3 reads CASSIVDSSYEQYF.

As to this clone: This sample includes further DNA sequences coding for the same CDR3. The CDR3: CASSWKGEVYGYTF. The covered CDR3 bases are TGCGCCAGCAGCTGGAAGGGGGAGGTATATGGC. This chain uses TRBV5-1 with TRBJ1-2, with TRBD1 as a possible D gene (6 bases). The read stops 3 residues short of the end of the CDR3; the missing end is completed from the germline J gene. CDR1 is SGHRS, CDR2 YFSETQ, per germline. The CDR3 extends over 14 amino acids. V was shortened by 3 bases and J by 5 bases, with 14 bases between the two germline ends.

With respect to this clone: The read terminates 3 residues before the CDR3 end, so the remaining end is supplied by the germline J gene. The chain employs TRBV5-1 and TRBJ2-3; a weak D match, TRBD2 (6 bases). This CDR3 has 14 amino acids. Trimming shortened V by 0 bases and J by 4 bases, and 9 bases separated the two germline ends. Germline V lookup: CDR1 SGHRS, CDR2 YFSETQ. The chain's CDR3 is CASSLGRGPDTQYF. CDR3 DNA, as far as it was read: TGCGCCAGCAGCTTGGGGCGGGGTCCAGATACG.

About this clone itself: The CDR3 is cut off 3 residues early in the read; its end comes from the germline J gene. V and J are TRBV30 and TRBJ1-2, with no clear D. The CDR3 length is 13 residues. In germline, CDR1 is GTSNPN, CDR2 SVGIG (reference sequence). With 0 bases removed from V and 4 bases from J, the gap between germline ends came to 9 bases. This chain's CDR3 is CAWSVKGLYGYTF. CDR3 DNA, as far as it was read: TGTGCCTGGAGTGTTAAGGGTCTCTATGGC.

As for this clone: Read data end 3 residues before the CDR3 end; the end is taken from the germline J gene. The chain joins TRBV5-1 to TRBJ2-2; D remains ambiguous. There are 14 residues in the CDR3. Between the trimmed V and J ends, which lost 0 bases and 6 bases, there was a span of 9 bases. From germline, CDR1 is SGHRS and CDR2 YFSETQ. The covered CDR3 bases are TGCGCCAGCAGCTTGGTTGTGGGCGCCGGGGAG. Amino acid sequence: CASSLVVGAGE. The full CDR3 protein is CASSLVVGAGELFF. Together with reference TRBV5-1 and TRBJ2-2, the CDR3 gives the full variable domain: KAGVTQTPRYLIKTRGQQVTLSCSPISGHRSVSWYQQTPGQGLQFLFEYFSETQRNKGNFPGRFSGRQFSNSRSEMNVSTLELGDSALYLCASSLVVGAGELFFGEGSRLTVL.

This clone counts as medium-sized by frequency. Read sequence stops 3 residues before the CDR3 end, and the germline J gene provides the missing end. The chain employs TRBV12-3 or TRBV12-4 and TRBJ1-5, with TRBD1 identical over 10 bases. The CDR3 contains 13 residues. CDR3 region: CASTSGTGVPQHF. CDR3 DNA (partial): TGTGCCAGCACCTCCGGGACAGGGGTACCC.

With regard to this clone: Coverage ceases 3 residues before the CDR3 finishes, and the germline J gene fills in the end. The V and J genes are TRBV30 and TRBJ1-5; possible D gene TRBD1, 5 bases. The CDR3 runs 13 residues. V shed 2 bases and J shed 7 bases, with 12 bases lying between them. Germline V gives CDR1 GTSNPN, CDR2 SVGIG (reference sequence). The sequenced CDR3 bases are TGTGCCTGGAGTCTGGAGGGGTACCAGCCC. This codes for CAWSLEGYQP. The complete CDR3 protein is CAWSLEGYQPQHF.

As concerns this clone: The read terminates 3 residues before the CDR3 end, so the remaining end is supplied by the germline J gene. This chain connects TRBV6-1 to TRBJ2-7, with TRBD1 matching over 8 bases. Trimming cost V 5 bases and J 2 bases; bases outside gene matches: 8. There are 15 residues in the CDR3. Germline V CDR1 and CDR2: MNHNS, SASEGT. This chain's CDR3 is CASSQGQGDPYEQYF. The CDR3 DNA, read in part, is TGTGCCAGCAGTCAAGGACAGGGTGATCCCTACGAG.

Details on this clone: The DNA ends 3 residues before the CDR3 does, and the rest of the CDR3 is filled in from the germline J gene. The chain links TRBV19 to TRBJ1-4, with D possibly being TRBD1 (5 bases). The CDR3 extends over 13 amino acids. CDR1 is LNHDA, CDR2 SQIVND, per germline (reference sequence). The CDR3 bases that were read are TGTGCCAGTAGCTACAGGACACCTCTACAA. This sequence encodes CASSYRTPLQ. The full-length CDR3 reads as CASSYRTPLQLFF.

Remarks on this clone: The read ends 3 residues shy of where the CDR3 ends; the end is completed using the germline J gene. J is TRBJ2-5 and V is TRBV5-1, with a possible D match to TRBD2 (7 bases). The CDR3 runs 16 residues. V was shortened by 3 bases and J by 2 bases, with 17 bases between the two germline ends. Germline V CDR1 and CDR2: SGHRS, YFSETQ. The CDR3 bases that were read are TGCGCCAGCAGCTCCTCTGGCGGGGGCCCTCAAGAGACC. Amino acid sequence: CASSSSGGGPQET. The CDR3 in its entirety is CASSSSGGGPQETQYF. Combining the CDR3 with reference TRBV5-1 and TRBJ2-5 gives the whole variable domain KAGVTQTPRYLIKTRGQQVTLSCSPISGHRSVSWYQQTPGQGLQFLFEYFSETQRNKGNFPGRFSGRQFSNSRSEMNVSTLELGDSALYLCASSSSGGGPQETQYFGPGTRLLVL.

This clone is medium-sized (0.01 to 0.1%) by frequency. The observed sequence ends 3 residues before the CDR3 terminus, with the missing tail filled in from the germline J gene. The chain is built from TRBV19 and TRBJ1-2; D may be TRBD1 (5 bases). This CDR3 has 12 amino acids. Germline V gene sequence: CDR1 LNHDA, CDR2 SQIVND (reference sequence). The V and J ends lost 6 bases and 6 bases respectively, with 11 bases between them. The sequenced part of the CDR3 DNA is TGTGCCAGTAGCGGGCAGGGAGATGGC. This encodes CASSGQGDG. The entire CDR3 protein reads CASSGQGDGYTF.

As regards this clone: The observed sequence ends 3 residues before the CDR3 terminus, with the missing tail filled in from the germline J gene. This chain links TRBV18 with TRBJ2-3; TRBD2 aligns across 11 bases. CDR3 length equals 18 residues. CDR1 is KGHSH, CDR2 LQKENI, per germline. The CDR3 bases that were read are TGTGCCAGCTCACGCTTAGCGGGAGGGCCGAGACAAAAAGAGACG. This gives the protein CASSRLAGGPRQKET. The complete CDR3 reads CASSRLAGGPRQKETQYF.

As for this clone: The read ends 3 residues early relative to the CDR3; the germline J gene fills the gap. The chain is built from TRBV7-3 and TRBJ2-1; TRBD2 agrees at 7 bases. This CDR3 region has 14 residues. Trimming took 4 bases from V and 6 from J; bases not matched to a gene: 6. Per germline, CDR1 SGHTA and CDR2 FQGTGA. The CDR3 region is CASSSRDYSNEQFF. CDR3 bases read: TGTGCCAGCAGCTCCCGGGACTATTCCAATGAG.

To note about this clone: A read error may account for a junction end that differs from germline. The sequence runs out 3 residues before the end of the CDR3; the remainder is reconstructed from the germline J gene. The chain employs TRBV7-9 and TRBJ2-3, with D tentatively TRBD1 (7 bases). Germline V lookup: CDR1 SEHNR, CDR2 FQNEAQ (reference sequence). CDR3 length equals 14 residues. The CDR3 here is CASSFQGGTETQYF. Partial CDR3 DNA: TGTGCCAGCAGCTTTCAGGGGGGCACAGAGACG.

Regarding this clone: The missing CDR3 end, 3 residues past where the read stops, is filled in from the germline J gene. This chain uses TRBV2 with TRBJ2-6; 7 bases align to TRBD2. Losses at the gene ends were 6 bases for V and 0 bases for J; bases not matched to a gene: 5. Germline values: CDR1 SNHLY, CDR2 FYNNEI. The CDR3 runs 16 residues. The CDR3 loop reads CASRRGSHSGANVLTF. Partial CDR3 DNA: TGTGCCAGCAGGCGGGGGTCCCACTCTGGGGCCAACGTC. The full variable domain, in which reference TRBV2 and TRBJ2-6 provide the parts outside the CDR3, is EPEVTQTPSHQVTQMGQEVILRCVPISNHLYFYWYRQILGQKVEFLVSFYNNEISEKSEIFDDQFSVERPDGSNFTLKIRSTKLEDSAMYFCASRRGSHSGANVLTFGAGSRLTVL.

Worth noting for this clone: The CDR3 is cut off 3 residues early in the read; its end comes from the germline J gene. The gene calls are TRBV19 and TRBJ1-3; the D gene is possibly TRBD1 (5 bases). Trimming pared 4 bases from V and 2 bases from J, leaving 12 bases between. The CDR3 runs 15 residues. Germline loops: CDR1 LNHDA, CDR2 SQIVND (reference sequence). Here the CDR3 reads CASSKGREAGNTIYF. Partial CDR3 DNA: TGTGCCAGTAGTAAGGGGAGAGAAGCTGGAAACACC.

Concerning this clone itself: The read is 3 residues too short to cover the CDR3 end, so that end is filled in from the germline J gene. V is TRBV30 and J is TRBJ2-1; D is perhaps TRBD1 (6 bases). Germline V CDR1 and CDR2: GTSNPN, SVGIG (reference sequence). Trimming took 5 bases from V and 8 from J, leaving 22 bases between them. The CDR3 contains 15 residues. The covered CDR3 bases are TGTGCCTGGTCACTCTCCCGTCGACAGGACCATGAG. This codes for CAWSLSRRQDHE. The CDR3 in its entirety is CAWSLSRRQDHEQFF.

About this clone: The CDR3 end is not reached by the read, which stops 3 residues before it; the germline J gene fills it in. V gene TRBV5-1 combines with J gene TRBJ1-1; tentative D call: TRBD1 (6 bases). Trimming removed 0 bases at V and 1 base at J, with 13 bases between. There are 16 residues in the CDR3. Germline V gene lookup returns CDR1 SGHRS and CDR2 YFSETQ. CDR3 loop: CASSLERGGTNTEAFF. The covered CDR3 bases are TGCGCCAGCAGCTTGGAAAGGGGGGGGACGAACACTGAA.

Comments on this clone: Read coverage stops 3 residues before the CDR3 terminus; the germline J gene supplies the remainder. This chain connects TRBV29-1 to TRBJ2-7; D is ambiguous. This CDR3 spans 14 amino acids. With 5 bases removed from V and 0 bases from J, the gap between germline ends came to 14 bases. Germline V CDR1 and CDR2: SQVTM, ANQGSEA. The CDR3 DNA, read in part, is TGCAGCGTTCTAGATTTCCCCCTCTCCTACGAG. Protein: CSVLDFPLSYE. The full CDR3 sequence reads CSVLDFPLSYEQYF.

The CDR3 protein is CASSTSGSYEQYF. CDR3 DNA, as far as it was read: TGTGCCAGCAGTACTAGCGGCTCCTACGAG. V gene TRBV7-2 combines with J gene TRBJ2-7; TRBD2 matches at 8 bases. The CDR3 extends 3 residues past the end of the read, so its final part is completed from the germline J gene. The CDR3 runs 13 residues. The V gene end was trimmed by 6 bases and the J gene end by 0 bases; junction bases not matched to a gene: 1. Germline CDR1 is SGHTA and CDR2 is FQGNSA.

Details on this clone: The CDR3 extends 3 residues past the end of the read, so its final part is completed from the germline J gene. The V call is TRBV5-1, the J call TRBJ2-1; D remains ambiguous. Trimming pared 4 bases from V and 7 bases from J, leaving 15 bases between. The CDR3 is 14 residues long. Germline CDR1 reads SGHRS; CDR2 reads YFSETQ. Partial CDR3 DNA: TGCGCCAGCAGCCCGGGTAGTGGTCGGAATGAG. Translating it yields CASSPGSGRNE. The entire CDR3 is CASSPGSGRNEQFF.

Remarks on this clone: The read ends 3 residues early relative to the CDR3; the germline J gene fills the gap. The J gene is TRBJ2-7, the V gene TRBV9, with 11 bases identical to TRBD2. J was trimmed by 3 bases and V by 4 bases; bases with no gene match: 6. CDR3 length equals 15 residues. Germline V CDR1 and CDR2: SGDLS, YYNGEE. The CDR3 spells CASSPRLAGLYEQYF. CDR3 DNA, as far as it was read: TGTGCCAGCAGCCCGCGACTAGCGGGACTCTACGAG.